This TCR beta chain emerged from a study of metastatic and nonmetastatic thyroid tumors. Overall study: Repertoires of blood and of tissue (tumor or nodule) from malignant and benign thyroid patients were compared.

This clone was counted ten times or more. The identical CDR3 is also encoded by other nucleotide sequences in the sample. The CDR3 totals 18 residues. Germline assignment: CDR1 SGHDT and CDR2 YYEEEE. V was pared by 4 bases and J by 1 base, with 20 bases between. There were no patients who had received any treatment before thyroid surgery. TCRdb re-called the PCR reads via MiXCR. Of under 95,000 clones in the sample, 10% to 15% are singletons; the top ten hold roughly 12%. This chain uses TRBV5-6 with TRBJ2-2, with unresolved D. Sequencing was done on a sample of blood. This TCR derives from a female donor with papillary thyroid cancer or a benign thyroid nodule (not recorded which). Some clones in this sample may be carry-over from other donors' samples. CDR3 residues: CASSLQRDVLLNTGELFF. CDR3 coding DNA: TGTGCCAGCAGCCTCCAGCGAGACGTGCTTCTGAACACCGGGGAGCTGTTTTTT.